The rows below give T cell receptor beta chains drawn from one sample of a study of cytomegalovirus exposure and HLA in healthy donors. Using immunoSEQ multiplex PCR, the repertoire was profiled, and TCRdb retains in-frame clones only, with some absent. The sample lists about 55,000 clones; 75% to 80% were seen once. Sequenced material: PBMCs. Source of these receptors: a female donor in good health and CMV-seronegative. Each CDR3 is given with its conserved first and last residue. D genes are given only for firm matches. A clone size is listed for some rows: how often the clone was seen (once, few, many), or a class if it is expanded.

j_call	v_call	clone_size	d_call	cdr3_aa	cdr3_nt
TRBJ1-1	TRBV4-2	once	NA	CASSQKAGAGEGWGTEAFF	TGTGCCAGCAGCCAAAAGGCGGGAGCGGGGGAGGGTTGGGGCACTGAAGCTTTCTTT
TRBJ1-5	TRBV4-1	NA	NA	CASSQDVFQGKQPQHF	TGCGCCAGCAGCCAAGATGTCTTCCAGGGTAAACAGCCCCAGCATTTT
TRBJ2-5	TRBV5-5	few	NA	CASSLWSGMGQETQYF	TGTGCCAGCAGCTTGTGGTCAGGGATGGGCCAAGAGACCCAGTACTTC
TRBJ2-2	TRBV7-8	few	NA	CASSSFTRNTGELFF	TGTGCCAGCAGCTCCTTCACTAGGAACACCGGGGAGCTGTTTTTT
TRBJ1-1	TRBV14	NA	TRBD1	CASSSDRGKTEAFF	TGTGCCAGCAGCTCGGACAGGGGGAAAACTGAAGCTTTCTTT
TRBJ2-5	TRBV2	NA	TRBD1	CASKKGAREGETQYF	TGTGCCAGCAAAAAGGGGGCTAGGGAAGGAGAGACCCAGTACTTC
TRBJ2-1	TRBV9	few	TRBD2	CASSVVGGGLYNEQFF	TGTGCCAGCAGCGTTGTGGGCGGGGGGCTGTACAATGAGCAGTTCTTC
TRBJ2-7	TRBV18	NA	TRBD1	CASSGDRVGEQYF	TGTGCCAGCTCAGGAGACAGGGTGGGCGAGCAGTACTTC
TRBJ1-1	TRBV7-9	NA	TRBD1	CASSNMDGTGALTAFF	TGTGCCAGCAGCAACATGGATGGGACAGGGGCGTTGACAGCTTTCTTT
TRBJ1-4	TRBV7-2	NA	NA	CASSLGQNNEKLFF	TGTGCCAGCAGCTTAGGCCAGAATAATGAAAAACTGTTTTTT
TRBJ1-5	TRBV7-2	once	TRBD1	CASSLKTGSINQPQHF	TGTGCCAGCAGCTTAAAGACAGGGAGTATCAATCAGCCCCAGCATTTT
TRBJ1-5	TRBV27	few	NA	CASSCWLPDRPRNQPQHF	TGTGCCAGCAGTTGCTGGCTACCGGACAGACCCCGCAATCAGCCCCAGCATTTT
TRBJ1-2	TRBV5-8	NA	NA	CASSLTSGTTYF	TGTGCCAGCAGCTTGACCTCCGGGACAACCTACTTC
TRBJ1-2	TRBV6-1	NA	TRBD1	CASRRDRVYGYTF	TGTGCCAGCAGGAGGGACAGGGTCTATGGCTACACCTTC
TRBJ1-1	TRBV18	NA	TRBD1	CASSLRVGTELMNTEAFF	TGTGCCAGCTCACTTCGGGTAGGGACAGAGCTCATGAACACTGAAGCTTTCTTT
TRBJ1-2	TRBV27	once	NA	CASSLSLLQANYGYTF	TGTGCCAGCAGTTTATCGCTCCTTCAGGCGAACTATGGCTACACCTTC
TRBJ2-3	TRBV9	NA	TRBD2	CASSVGGGPDTQYF	TGTGCCAGCAGCGTCGGGGGGGGGCCAGATACGCAGTATTTT
TRBJ2-5	TRBV10-3	NA	TRBD2	CAISDRGGPVETQYF	TGTGCCATCAGTGATCGGGGGGGCCCTGTCGAGACCCAGTACTTC
TRBJ1-4	TRBV2	NA	NA	CASSLFRRATNEKLFF	TGTGCCAGCAGTCTATTTAGACGGGCAACTAATGAAAAACTGTTTTTT
TRBJ1-5	TRBV19	NA	NA	CASSLVTGGGNQPQHF	TGTGCCAGTAGTCTAGTTACTGGCGGAGGCAATCAGCCCCAGCATTTT
TRBJ2-3	TRBV5-4	NA	TRBD2	CASSRTAGDTQYF	TGTGCCAGCAGCCGTACAGCGGGGGATACGCAGTATTTT
TRBJ2-1	TRBV7-9	NA	TRBD2	CASSSSSGGAHEQFF	TGTGCCAGCAGCTCATCTAGCGGGGGGGCACATGAGCAGTTCTTC
TRBJ2-7	TRBV7-8	NA	TRBD1	CASSSPSRTGAYEQYF	TGTGCCAGCAGCTCACCCTCGCGGACAGGAGCCTACGAGCAGTACTTC
TRBJ2-7	TRBV5-1	few	TRBD1	CASSFGDRDSYEQYF	TGCGCCAGCAGCTTTGGGGACAGGGATTCCTACGAGCAGTACTTC
TRBJ2-5	TRBV13	NA	NA	CASSLPPPGEQETQYF	TGTGCCAGCAGCCTCCCCCCCCCGGGGGAGCAAGAGACCCAGTACTTC
TRBJ1-5	TRBV2	NA	NA	CASRLATARNQPQHF	TGTGCCAGCAGACTCGCGACAGCCCGCAATCAGCCCCAGCATTTT
TRBJ2-3	TRBV27	NA	NA	CASSLSYRTDISDTQYF	TGTGCCAGCAGTTTATCCTACCGGACAGACATCTCAGATACGCAGTATTTT
TRBJ1-5	TRBV19	NA	NA	CASISATAPYSNQPQHF	TGTGCCAGTATTAGTGCGACAGCTCCATATAGCAATCAGCCCCAGCATTTT
TRBJ2-3	TRBV11-2	NA	TRBD2	CASSSTSGGLRDTQYF	TGTGCCAGCAGCTCGACTAGCGGGGGGCTTAGAGATACGCAGTATTTT
TRBJ1-5	TRBV19	few	TRBD1	CASRWTGDNQPQHF	TGTGCCAGTAGATGGACAGGGGATAATCAGCCCCAGCATTTT
TRBJ1-1	TRBV27	few	NA	CASSPRGGKGSEAFF	TGTGCCAGCAGTCCCCGCGGAGGGAAGGGGTCTGAAGCTTTCTTT
TRBJ1-5	TRBV5-6	NA	TRBD1	CASSWGTDSNQPQHF	TGTGCCAGCAGCTGGGGGACAGATAGCAATCAGCCCCAGCATTTT
TRBJ2-2	TRBV10-1	NA	TRBD2	CASTRGGSNTGELFF	TGCGCCAGCACCCGGGGGGGATCGAACACCGGGGAGCTGTTTTTT
TRBJ1-1	TRBV27	NA	TRBD1	CASRRGRDTEAFF	TGTGCCAGCAGAAGGGGGCGGGACACTGAAGCTTTCTTT
TRBJ1-4	TRBV2	NA	NA	CASSDKQINEKLFF	TGTGCCAGCAGTGATAAACAGATTAATGAAAAACTGTTTTTT
TRBJ2-7	TRBV6-5	NA	NA	CASSYSPGFNEQYF	TGTGCCAGCAGTTACTCCCCAGGGTTCAACGAGCAGTACTTC
TRBJ1-4	TRBV4-1	NA	NA	CASSFYSTHNEKLFF	TGCGCCAGCAGCTTCTACAGCACCCATAATGAAAAACTGTTTTTT
TRBJ2-3	TRBV19	few	TRBD2	CASSISPGLAGFTDTQYF	TGTGCCAGTAGTATCAGCCCGGGACTAGCGGGTTTCACAGATACGCAGTATTTT
TRBJ1-2	TRBV7-9	once	TRBD1	CASSLAGTGGGYTF	TGTGCCAGCAGCTTAGCGGGGACAGGGGGCGGCTACACCTTC
TRBJ2-2	TRBV5-1	NA	NA	CASSWGGDGELFF	TGCGCCAGCAGCTGGGGGGGCGACGGGGAGCTGTTTTTT
TRBJ1-5	TRBV5-1	NA	TRBD1	CASRPTGDSNQPQHF	TGCGCCAGCAGACCAACAGGGGATAGCAATCAGCCCCAGCATTTT
TRBJ2-3	TRBV2	NA	NA	CAFDGGAVADTQYF	TGTGCCTTCGATGGGGGGGCAGTAGCAGATACGCAGTATTTT
TRBJ2-1	TRBV5-5	NA	TRBD1	CASSLGTGAGNEQFF	TGTGCCAGCAGCCTGGGGACAGGGGCCGGCAATGAGCAGTTCTTC
TRBJ2-3	TRBV7-2	NA	TRBD1	CASTFRIGQGQDTQYF	TGTGCCAGCACCTTCCGGATAGGACAGGGTCAAGATACGCAGTATTTT
TRBJ2-3	TRBV7-2	NA	NA	CASSLRQSTDTQYF	TGTGCCAGCAGCTTACGACAATCCACAGATACGCAGTATTTT
TRBJ1-1	TRBV6-1	NA	NA	CASNRNTEAFF	TGTGCCAGCAATAGGAACACTGAAGCTTTCTTT
TRBJ1-3	TRBV4-3	NA	NA	CASSQGVGFQGVDTIYF	TGCGCCAGCAGCCAAGGGGTCGGGTTCCAGGGTGTAGACACCATATATTTT
TRBJ1-2	TRBV5-6	NA	NA	CASSLGQGNGYTF	TGTGCCAGCAGCTTGGGCCAGGGGAATGGCTACACCTTC
TRBJ2-3	TRBV30	NA	TRBD2	CAWAGAGGASTDTQYF	TGTGCCTGGGCTGGGGCGGGGGGGGCGAGCACAGATACGCAGTATTTT
TRBJ1-1	TRBV7-9	NA	NA	CASQPRAGPNTEAFF	TGTGCCAGCCAGCCGCGGGCAGGCCCGAACACTGAAGCTTTCTTT
TRBJ2-2	TRBV4-3	few	TRBD1	CASSQGDRAETGELFF	TGCGCCAGCAGCCAGGGGGACAGGGCGGAGACCGGGGAGCTGTTTTTT
TRBJ1-1	TRBV7-9	NA	NA	CASSSQGRGSEAFF	TGTGCCAGCAGCTCCCAGGGGCGAGGGTCTGAAGCTTTCTTT
TRBJ1-2	TRBV5-4	few	TRBD1	CASSSWTGGFNYGYTF	TGTGCCAGCAGCTCGTGGACAGGGGGGTTTAACTATGGCTACACCTTC